This T cell receptor beta chain comes out of a study of blood T cell repertoires in COVID-19. V lost 2 bases and J 1 base, leaving 10 bases between the germline ends. CDR1 is KGHSH, CDR2 LQKENI, per germline. The CDR3 consists of 15 residues. The repertoire was sequenced with immunoSEQ multiplex PCR; TCRdb's copy has only in-frame clones and lacks some. This table has 100,000 to 150,000 clones, 88% appearing once. This clone was seen just once. This TCR was recovered from a human donor in a cohort sampled during active COVID-19. The sequenced sample consisted of peripheral blood. J is TRBJ2-3 and V is TRBV18, with D perhaps matching TRBD2 (6 bases). The chain's CDR3 is CASSPGPSGTDTQYF. In nucleotides, the CDR3 is TGTGCCAGCTCACCAGGCCCTAGCGGCACAGATACGCAGTATTTT.